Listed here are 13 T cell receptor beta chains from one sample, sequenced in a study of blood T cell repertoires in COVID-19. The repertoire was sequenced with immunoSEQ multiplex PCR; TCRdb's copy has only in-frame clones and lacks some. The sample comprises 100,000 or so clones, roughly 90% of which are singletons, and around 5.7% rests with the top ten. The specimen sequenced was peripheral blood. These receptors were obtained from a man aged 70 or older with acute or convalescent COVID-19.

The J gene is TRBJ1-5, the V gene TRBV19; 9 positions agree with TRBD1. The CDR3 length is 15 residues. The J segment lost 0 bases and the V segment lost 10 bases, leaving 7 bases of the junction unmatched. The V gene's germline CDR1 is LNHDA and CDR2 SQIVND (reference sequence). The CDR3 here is CAIGTGPYSNQPQHF. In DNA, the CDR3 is TGTGCCATCGGGACAGGGCCTTATAGCAATCAGCCCCAGCATTTT.

CDR3 in DNA: TGTGCCAGCAGCTTAGAAGCAAACACTGAAGCTTTCTTT. Protein: CASSLEANTEAFF. The V gene is TRBV11-2, the J gene TRBJ1-1; no clear D gene. CDR3 length equals 13 residues. Germline V gives CDR1 SGHAT, CDR2 FQNNGV. The V gene lost 0 bases and the J gene lost 2 bases, with 4 bases spanning the gap.

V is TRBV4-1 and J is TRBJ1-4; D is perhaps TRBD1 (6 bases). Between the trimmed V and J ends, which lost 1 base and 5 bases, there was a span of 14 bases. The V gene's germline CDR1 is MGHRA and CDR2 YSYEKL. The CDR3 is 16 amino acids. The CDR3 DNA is TGCGCCAGCAGCCAAGGGGGGGGCGTTGCGAATGAAAAACTGTTTTTT. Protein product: CASSQGGGVANEKLFF.

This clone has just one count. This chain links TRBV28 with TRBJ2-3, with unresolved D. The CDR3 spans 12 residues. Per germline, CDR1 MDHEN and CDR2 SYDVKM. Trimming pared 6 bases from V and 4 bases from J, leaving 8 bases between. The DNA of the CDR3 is TGTGCCAGCAGCCGTGCGTCAGATACGCAGTATTTT. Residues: CASSRASDTQYF.

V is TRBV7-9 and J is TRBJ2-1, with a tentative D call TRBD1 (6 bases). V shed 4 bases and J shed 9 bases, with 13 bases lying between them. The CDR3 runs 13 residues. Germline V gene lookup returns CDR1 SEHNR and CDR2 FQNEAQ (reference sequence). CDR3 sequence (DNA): TGTGCCAGCAGCTCCAGGGGTAGATCTGAGCAGTTCTTC. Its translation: CASSSRGRSEQFF.

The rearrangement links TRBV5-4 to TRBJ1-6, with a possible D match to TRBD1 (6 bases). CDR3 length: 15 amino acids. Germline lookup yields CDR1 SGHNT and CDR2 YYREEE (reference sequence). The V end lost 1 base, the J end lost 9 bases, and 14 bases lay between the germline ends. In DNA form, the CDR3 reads TGTGCCAGCAGCTTGACAGGGAGTATGAGTTCACCCCTCCACTTT. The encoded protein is CASSLTGSMSSPLHF.

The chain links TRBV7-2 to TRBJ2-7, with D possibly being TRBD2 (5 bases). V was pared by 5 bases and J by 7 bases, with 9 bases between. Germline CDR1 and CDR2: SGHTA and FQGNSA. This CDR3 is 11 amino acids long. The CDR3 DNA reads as TGTGCCAGCAGCCTCCCGGGGGAGCAGTACTTC. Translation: CASSLPGEQYF.

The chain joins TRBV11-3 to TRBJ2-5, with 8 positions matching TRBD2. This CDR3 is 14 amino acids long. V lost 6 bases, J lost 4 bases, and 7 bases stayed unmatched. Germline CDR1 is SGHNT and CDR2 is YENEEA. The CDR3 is CASSYPGGSETQYF. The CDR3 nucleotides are TGTGCCAGCAGTTACCCGGGGGGGTCAGAGACCCAGTACTTC. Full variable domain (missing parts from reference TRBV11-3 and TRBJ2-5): EAGVVQSPRYKIIEKKQPVAFWCNPISGHNTLYWYLQNLGQGPELLIRYENEEAVDDSQLPKDRFSAERLKGVDSTLKIQPAELGDSAVYLCASSYPGGSETQYFGPGTRLLVL.

As DNA, the CDR3 is TGTGCCAGCAGCTTAGGGGACAGGGAGTTTTGGGACACTGAAGCTTTCTTT. The encoded protein is CASSLGDREFWDTEAFF. J is TRBJ1-1 and V is TRBV7-9; 9 nucleotides match TRBD1. The length of the CDR3 is 17 residues. Unmatched junction bases numbered 9, after V lost 1 base and J lost 3 bases. Per germline, CDR1 SEHNR and CDR2 FQNEAQ (reference sequence).

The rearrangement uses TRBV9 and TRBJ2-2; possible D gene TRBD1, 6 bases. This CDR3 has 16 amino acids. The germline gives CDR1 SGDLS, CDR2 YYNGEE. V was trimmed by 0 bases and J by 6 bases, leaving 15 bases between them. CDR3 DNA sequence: TGTGCCAGCAGCGTAGCCGGTTGGGCAGGGGCCGGGGAGCTGTTTTTT. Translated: CASSVAGWAGAGELFF.

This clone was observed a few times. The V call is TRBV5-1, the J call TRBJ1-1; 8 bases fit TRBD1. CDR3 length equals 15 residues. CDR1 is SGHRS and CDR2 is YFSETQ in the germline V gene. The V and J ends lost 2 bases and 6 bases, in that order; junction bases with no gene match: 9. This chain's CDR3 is CASSLPTGASPEAFF. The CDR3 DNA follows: TGCGCCAGCAGCTTACCGACAGGGGCCTCCCCTGAAGCTTTCTTT.

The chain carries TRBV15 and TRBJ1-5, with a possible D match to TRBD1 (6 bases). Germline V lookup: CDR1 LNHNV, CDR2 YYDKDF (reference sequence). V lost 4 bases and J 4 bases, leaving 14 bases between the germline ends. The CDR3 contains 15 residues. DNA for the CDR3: TGTGCCACCAGCAAGACAGGCAGGGCGAATCAGCCCCAGCATTTT. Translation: CATSKTGRANQPQHF. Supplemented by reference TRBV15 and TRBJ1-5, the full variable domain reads DAMVIQNPRYQVTQFGKPVTLSCSQTLNHNVMYWYQQKSSQAPKLLFHYYDKDFNNEADTPDNFQSRRPNTSFCFLDIRSPGLGDTAMYLCATSKTGRANQPQHFGDGTRLSIL.

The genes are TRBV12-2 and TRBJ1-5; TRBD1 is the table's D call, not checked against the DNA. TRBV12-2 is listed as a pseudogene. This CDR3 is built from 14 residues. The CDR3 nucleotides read TGTGCAAGTCGCCTAGACAGGGTCGGTCAGCCCCAGCATTTT. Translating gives CASRLDRVGQPQHF.